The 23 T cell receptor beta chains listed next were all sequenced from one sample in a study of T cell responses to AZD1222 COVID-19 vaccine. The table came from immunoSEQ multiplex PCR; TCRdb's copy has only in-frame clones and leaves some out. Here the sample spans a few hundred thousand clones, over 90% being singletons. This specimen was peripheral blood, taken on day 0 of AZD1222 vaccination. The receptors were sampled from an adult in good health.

The CDR3 DNA follows: TGTGCCAGCAGCTCTGGGACCGAATATGGCTACACCTTC. Its translation is CASSSGTEYGYTF. V usage is TRBV5-4 and J usage is TRBJ1-2; tentatively, D is TRBD1 (5 bases). Between the trimmed V and J ends, which lost 3 bases and 5 bases, there was a span of 11 bases. Germline CDR1 is SGHNT and CDR2 is YYREEE (reference sequence). The length of the CDR3 is 13 residues.

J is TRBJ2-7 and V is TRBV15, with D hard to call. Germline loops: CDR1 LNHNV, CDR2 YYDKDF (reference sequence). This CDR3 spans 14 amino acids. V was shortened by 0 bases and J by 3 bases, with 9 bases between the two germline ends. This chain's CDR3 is CATSRDRILYEQYF. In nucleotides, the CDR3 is TGTGCCACCAGCAGAGACAGGATCCTCTACGAGCAGTACTTC.

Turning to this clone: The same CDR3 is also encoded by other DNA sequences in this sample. This CDR3 reads CSASRGGSNQPQHF. DNA for the CDR3: TGCAGTGCTAGTAGAGGGGGTAGCAATCAGCCCCAGCATTTT. V gene TRBV20-1 combines with J gene TRBJ1-5; possible D gene TRBD1, 6 bases. There are 14 residues in the CDR3. Per the germline V gene, CDR1 is DFQATT and CDR2 is SNEGSKA (reference sequence). Trimming shortened V by 3 bases and J by 0 bases, and 9 bases separated the two germline ends.

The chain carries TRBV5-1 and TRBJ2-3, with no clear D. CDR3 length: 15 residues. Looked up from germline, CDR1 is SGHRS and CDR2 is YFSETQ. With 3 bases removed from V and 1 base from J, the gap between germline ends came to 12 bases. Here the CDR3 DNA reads TGCGCCAGCAGCTCCCAGGTTTTGGGCACAGATACGCAGTATTTT. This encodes CASSSQVLGTDTQYF.

CDR3 bases: TGTGCCACCAGTGAGGGAAACACCATATATTTT. Encoded protein: CATSEGNTIYF. The gene calls are TRBV24-1 and TRBJ1-3; no firm D call. Germline CDR1 KGHDR, CDR2 SFDVKD. CDR3 length: 11 amino acids. With 4 bases removed from V and 4 bases from J, the gap between germline ends came to 1 base.

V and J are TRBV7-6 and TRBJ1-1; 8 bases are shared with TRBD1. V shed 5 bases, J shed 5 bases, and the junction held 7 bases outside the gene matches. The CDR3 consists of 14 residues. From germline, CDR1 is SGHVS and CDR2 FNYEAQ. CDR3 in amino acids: CASSPNRGGTEAFF. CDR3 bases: TGTGCCAGCAGCCCCAACAGGGGGGGGACTGAAGCTTTCTTT.

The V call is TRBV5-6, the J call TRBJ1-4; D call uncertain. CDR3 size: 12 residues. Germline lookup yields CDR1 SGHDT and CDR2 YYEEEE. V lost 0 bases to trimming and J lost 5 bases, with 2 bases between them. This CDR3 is CASSLANEKLFF. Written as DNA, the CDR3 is TGTGCCAGCAGCTTGGCGAATGAAAAACTGTTTTTT.

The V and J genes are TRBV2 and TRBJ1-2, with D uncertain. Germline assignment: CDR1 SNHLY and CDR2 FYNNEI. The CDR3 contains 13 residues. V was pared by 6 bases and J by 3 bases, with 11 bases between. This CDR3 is CASRAGSYYGYTF. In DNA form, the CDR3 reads TGTGCCAGCAGGGCCGGGAGTTACTATGGCTACACCTTC.

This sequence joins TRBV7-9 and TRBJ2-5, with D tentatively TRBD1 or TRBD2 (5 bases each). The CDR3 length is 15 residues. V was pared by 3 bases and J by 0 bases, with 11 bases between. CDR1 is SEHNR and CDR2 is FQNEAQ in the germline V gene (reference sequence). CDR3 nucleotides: TGTGCCAGCAGCTTCGGGACGGTATACCAAGAGACCCAGTACTTC. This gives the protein CASSFGTVYQETQYF.

The CDR3 sequence is CASSTGGSGSYEQYF. The CDR3 DNA reads TGTGCCAGCAGCACAGGGGGTAGCGGGAGCTACGAGCAGTACTTC. The chain couples TRBV5-4 to TRBJ2-7; a possible D gene is TRBD2 (9 bases). V lost 4 bases and J 3 bases, leaving 17 bases between the germline ends. In germline, CDR1 is SGHNT, CDR2 YYREEE (reference sequence). The length of the CDR3 is 15 residues.

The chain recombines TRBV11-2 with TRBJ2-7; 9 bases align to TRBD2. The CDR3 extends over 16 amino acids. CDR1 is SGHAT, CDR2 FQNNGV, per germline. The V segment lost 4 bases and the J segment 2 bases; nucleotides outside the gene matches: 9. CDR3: CASSSLGGRGAYEQYF. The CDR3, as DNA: TGTGCCAGCAGCTCCCTCGGCGGGAGGGGCGCCTACGAGCAGTACTTC.

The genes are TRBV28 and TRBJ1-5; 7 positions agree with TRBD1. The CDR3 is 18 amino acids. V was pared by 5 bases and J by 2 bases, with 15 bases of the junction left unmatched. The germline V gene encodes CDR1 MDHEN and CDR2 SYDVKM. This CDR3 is CASSLQYTGEAGNQPQHF. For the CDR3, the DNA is TGTGCCAGCAGTCTCCAATACACAGGGGAAGCGGGCAATCAGCCCCAGCATTTT.

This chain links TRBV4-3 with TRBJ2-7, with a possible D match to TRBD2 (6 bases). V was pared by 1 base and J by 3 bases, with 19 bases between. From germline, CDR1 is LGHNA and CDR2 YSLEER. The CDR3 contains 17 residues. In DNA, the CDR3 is TGCGCCAGCAGCCAAGTCGTGGGGGGTCAGGCGGGCTACGAGCAGTACTTC. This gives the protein CASSQVVGGQAGYEQYF.

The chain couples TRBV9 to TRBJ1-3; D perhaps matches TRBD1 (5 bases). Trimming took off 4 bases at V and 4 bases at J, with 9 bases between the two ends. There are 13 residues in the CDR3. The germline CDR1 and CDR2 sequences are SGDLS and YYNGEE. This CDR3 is CASSPGTGNTIYF. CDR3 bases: TGTGCCAGCAGCCCCGGGACGGGAAACACCATATATTTT.

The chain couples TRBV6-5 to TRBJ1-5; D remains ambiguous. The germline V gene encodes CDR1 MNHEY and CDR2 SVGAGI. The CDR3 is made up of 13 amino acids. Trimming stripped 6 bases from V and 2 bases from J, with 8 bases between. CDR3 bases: TGTGCCAGCAGAAAGGAGGGCAATCAGCCCCAGCATTTT. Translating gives CASRKEGNQPQHF.

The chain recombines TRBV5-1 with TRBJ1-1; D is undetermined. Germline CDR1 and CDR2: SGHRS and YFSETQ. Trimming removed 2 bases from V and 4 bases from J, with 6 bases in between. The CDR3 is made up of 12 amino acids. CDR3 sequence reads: CASSFDGTEAFF. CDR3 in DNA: TGCGCCAGCAGCTTTGATGGCACTGAAGCTTTCTTT. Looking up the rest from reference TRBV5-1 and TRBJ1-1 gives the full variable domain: KAGVTQTPRYLIKTRGQQVTLSCSPISGHRSVSWYQQTPGQGLQFLFEYFSETQRNKGNFPGRFSGRQFSNSRSEMNVSTLELGDSALYLCASSFDGTEAFFGQGTRLTVV.

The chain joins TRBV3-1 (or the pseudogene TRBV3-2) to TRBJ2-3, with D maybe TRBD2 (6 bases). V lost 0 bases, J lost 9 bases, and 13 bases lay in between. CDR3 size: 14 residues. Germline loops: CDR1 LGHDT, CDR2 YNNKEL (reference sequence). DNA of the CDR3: TGTGCCAGCAGCCAAGATCCTACTAGCTTCACGCAGTATTTT. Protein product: CASSQDPTSFTQYF.

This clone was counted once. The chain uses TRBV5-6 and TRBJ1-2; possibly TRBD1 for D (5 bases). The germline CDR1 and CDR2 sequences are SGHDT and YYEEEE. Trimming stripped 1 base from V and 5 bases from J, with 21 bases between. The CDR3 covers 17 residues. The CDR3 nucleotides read TGTGCCAGCAGCTTGCCCTCCGCGGACATCACCCTTTATGGCTACACCTTC. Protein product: CASSLPSADITLYGYTF.

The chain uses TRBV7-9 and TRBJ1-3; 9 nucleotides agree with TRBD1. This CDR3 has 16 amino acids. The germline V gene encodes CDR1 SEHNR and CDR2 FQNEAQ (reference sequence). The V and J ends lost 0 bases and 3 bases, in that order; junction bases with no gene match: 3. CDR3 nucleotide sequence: TGTGCCAGCAGCTTAGCCGGGACAGGGTTTGGAAACACCATATATTTT. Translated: CASSLAGTGFGNTIYF.

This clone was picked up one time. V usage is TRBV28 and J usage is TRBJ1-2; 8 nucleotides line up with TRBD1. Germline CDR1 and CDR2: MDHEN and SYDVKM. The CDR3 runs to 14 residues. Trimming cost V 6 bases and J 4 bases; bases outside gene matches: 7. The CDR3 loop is CASSQGAGLYGYTF. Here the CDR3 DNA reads TGTGCCAGCAGCCAGGGGGCGGGTCTCTATGGCTACACCTTC.

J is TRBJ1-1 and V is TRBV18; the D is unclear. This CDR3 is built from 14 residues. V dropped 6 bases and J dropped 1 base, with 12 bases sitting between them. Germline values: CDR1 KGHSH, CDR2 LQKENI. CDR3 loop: CASSPSGGNTEAFF. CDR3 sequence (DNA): TGTGCCAGCTCCCCGTCGGGAGGGAACACTGAAGCTTTCTTT.

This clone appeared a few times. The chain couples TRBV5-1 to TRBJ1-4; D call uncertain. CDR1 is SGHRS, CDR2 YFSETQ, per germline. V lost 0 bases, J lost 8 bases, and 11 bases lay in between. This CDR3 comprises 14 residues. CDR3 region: CASSLVPGSEKLFF. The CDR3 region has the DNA TGCGCCAGCAGCTTGGTCCCCGGGTCAGAAAAACTGTTTTTT.

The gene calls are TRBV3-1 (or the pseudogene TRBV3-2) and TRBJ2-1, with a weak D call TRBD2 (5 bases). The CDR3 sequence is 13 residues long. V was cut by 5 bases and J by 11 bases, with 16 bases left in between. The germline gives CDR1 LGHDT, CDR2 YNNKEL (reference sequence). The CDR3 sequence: CASSSTKSGKQFF. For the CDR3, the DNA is TGTGCCAGCAGCTCTACCAAATCGGGGAAGCAGTTCTTC.